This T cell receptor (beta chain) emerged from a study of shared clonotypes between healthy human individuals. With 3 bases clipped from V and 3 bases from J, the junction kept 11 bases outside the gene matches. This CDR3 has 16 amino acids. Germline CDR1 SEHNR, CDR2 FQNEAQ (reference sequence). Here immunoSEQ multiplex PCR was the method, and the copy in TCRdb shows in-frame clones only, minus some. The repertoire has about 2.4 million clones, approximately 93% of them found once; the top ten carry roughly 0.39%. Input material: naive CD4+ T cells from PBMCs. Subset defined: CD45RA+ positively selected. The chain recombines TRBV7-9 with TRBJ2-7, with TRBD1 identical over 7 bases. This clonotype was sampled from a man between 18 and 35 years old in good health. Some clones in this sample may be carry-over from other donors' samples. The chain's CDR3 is CASSLPGQTILYEQYF. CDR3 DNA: TGTGCCAGCAGCTTGCCGGGACAGACTATCCTCTACGAGCAGTACTTC.